The rows below give T cell receptor beta chains drawn from one sample of a study of T cell responses to AZD1222 COVID-19 vaccine. Profiled with immunoSEQ multiplex PCR; TCRdb holds only in-frame clones, not every one. The sample lists more than 90,000 clones, around 81% occurring once. The sequenced sample was peripheral blood, obtained on day 0 of AZD1222 vaccination. The receptor source for this set is an adult in good health. Each CDR3 is given with its conserved first and last residue. D genes are given only for firm matches. Size tells how often a clone was seen (once, few, many) or the class of an expanded clone, and some rows leave it out.

v_gene	d_gene	abundance	j_gene	CDR3aa	CDR3nt
TRBV7-8	NA	NA	TRBJ2-1	CASSRPFLEQFF	TGTGCCAGCAGCCGACCCTTCCTTGAGCAGTTCTTC
TRBV9	TRBD1	NA	TRBJ2-1	CASSARTGTDNEQFF	TGTGCCAGCAGCGCGAGGACAGGGACGGACAATGAGCAGTTCTTC
TRBV7-8	NA	NA	TRBJ1-4	CASSLANRGGREKLFF	TGTGCCAGCAGCTTAGCGAACCGCGGGGGGAGGGAAAAACTGTTTTTT
TRBV5-1	NA	NA	TRBJ2-1	CASSLQALPNEQFF	TGCGCCAGCAGCTTGCAGGCGCTTCCCAATGAGCAGTTCTTC
TRBV5-1	TRBD2	NA	TRBJ2-1	CASSFNSGFSRYEQFF	TGCGCCAGCAGCTTCAATAGCGGGTTCAGCCGGTATGAGCAGTTCTTC
TRBV12-5	TRBD2	NA	TRBJ2-7	CASGLGAGAFSEQYF	TGTGCTAGTGGTTTGGGAGCGGGAGCCTTCTCCGAGCAGTACTTC
TRBV7-2	NA	once	TRBJ1-2	CASSSPGAPRLPF	TGTGCCAGCAGCTCCCCGGGGGCCCCGCGGTTACCCTTC
TRBV6-5	TRBD1	NA	TRBJ2-7	CASRMDRGAHEQYF	TGTGCCAGCAGGATGGACAGGGGGGCCCACGAGCAGTACTTC
TRBV28	TRBD1	NA	TRBJ2-1	CASNSAGTESYNEQFF	TGTGCCAGCAATTCCGCCGGGACAGAGTCCTACAATGAGCAGTTCTTC
TRBV28	TRBD1	NA	TRBJ1-3	CASSPTGQGAGGNTIYF	TGTGCCAGCAGCCCTACGGGACAGGGGGCCGGTGGAAACACCATATATTTT
TRBV15	NA	few	TRBJ1-5	CATSRLGRDSNQPQHF	TGTGCCACCAGCAGATTGGGACGGGATAGCAATCAGCCCCAGCATTTT
TRBV19	NA	NA	TRBJ2-5	CASSMRRVPETQYF	TGTGCCAGTAGTATGAGGAGAGTTCCCGAGACCCAGTACTTC
TRBV5-1	TRBD1	NA	TRBJ2-7	CASSLGGGAYGEQYF	TGCGCCAGCAGCTTGGGAGGGGGCGCATACGGCGAGCAGTACTTC
TRBV5-1	NA	NA	TRBJ1-3	CASSPDTGNTIYF	TGCGCCAGCAGCCCTGACACGGGAAACACCATATATTTT
TRBV5-5	NA	NA	TRBJ2-2	CASSLAPDTGELFF	TGTGCCAGCAGCTTGGCCCCCGACACCGGGGAGCTGTTTTTT
TRBV28	TRBD2	NA	TRBJ2-5	CASSSLAGEYRETQYF	TGTGCCAGCAGTTCGCTAGCGGGGGAATATCGAGAGACCCAGTACTTC
TRBV11-1	NA	NA	TRBJ1-2	CASSPVGITANYGYTF	TGTGCCAGCAGCCCAGTTGGGATAACAGCTAACTATGGCTACACCTTC
TRBV7-8	TRBD1	NA	TRBJ1-1	CASSFRQGGGTEAFF	TGTGCCAGCAGCTTTCGACAGGGTGGGGGCACTGAAGCTTTCTTT
TRBV7-9	NA	few	TRBJ2-5	CASSLLTGKETQYF	TGTGCCAGCAGCTTATTAACAGGAAAAGAGACCCAGTACTTC
TRBV19	TRBD1	NA	TRBJ2-1	CASHQGARTLYNEQFF	TGTGCCAGTCATCAGGGGGCCCGAACCCTCTACAATGAGCAGTTCTTC
TRBV2	NA	NA	TRBJ1-5	CASSDQGRDQPQHF	TGTGCCAGCAGTGATCAGGGTAGGGATCAGCCCCAGCATTTT
TRBV9	NA	NA	TRBJ1-5	CASSVGLGSGAQPQHF	TGTGCCAGCAGCGTAGGTTTGGGATCGGGGGCTCAGCCCCAGCATTTT
TRBV19	NA	NA	TRBJ2-6	CACGRPGANVLTF	TGTGCCTGCGGCCGACCGGGGGCCAACGTCCTGACTTTC
TRBV7-9	TRBD1	few	TRBJ1-1	CASSVLQGINTEAFF	TGTGCCAGCAGCGTATTACAGGGGATTAACACTGAAGCTTTCTTT
TRBV10-3	TRBD2	NA	TRBJ2-1	CAISAPGLGGSDEQFF	TGTGCCATCAGCGCTCCGGGACTAGGAGGGTCCGATGAGCAGTTCTTC
TRBV7-9	NA	NA	TRBJ2-1	CASSPRGGMDNEQFF	TGTGCCAGCAGCCCCAGGGGGGGAATGGACAATGAGCAGTTCTTC
TRBV19	NA	NA	TRBJ2-1	CASSTGVAYNEQFF	TGTGCCAGTAGTACAGGGGTAGCGTACAATGAGCAGTTCTTC
TRBV28	TRBD2	NA	TRBJ2-5	CASLRTSGGETQYF	TGTGCCAGCTTACGGACTAGTGGGGGGGAGACCCAGTACTTC
TRBV6-5	TRBD2	NA	TRBJ2-1	CASTHPGGNNEQFF	TGTGCCAGCACCCACCCCGGGGGGAATAATGAGCAGTTCTTC
TRBV5-1	NA	few	TRBJ2-3	CASKWEGTDTQYF	TGCGCCAGTAAATGGGAGGGCACAGATACGCAGTATTTT
TRBV7-9	NA	NA	TRBJ2-6	CASSLGQSGANVLTF	TGTGCCAGCAGCTTAGGACAGTCTGGGGCCAACGTCCTGACTTTC
TRBV18	TRBD1	NA	TRBJ2-7	CASSPGQNYEQYF	TGTGCCAGCTCACCGGGACAGAACTACGAGCAGTACTTC
TRBV7-9	NA	NA	TRBJ1-3	CASSRQLSGNTIYF	TGTGCCAGCAGCCGACAGCTTTCTGGAAACACCATATATTTT
TRBV4-3	NA	NA	TRBJ1-1	CASSQSYLQGNTEAFF	TGCGCCAGCAGCCAATCGTACTTACAGGGGAACACTGAAGCTTTCTTT
TRBV19	NA	NA	TRBJ2-3	CASSIGDTQYF	TGTGCCAGTAGTATAGGAGATACGCAGTATTTT
TRBV29-1	NA	NA	TRBJ1-5	CSVETDNRNQPQHF	TGCAGCGTTGAAACGGATAACCGGAATCAGCCCCAGCATTTT
TRBV18	NA	few	TRBJ2-1	CASSPGGLNYNEQFF	TGTGCCAGCTCACCCGGGGGGCTGAACTACAATGAGCAGTTCTTC
TRBV28	NA	NA	TRBJ1-2	CASSFPGQSGDGYTF	TGTGCCAGCAGTTTCCCCGGACAATCAGGCGATGGCTACACCTTC
TRBV19	NA	NA	TRBJ1-1	CASSPTGPTEAFF	TGTGCCAGTAGCCCTACAGGGCCTACTGAAGCTTTCTTT
TRBV12-3/TRBV12-4	NA	few	TRBJ2-3	CASSLRDPDTQYF	TGTGCCAGCAGTTTGCGGGACCCCGATACGCAGTATTTT
TRBV2	TRBD1	NA	TRBJ2-2	CASSTGTGAGELFF	TGTGCCAGCAGTACCGGGACAGGAGCCGGGGAGCTGTTTTTT
TRBV5-1	NA	NA	TRBJ1-3	CASTIGGRIGNTIYF	TGCGCCAGCACCATTGGGGGGCGGATTGGAAACACCATATATTTT
TRBV29-1	NA	NA	TRBJ1-2	CSVATVGFGGYTF	TGCAGCGTTGCAACCGTGGGATTTGGTGGCTACACCTTC
TRBV6-4	NA	NA	TRBJ1-2	CASSDQIGLGGYTF	TGTGCCAGCAGTGATCAGATCGGCCTTGGAGGCTACACCTTC
TRBV5-1	NA	NA	TRBJ1-2	CASSLTSTNYGYTF	TGCGCCAGCAGCTTGACCAGCACCAACTATGGCTACACCTTC
TRBV2	NA	NA	TRBJ1-1	CAIRMAAGAFF	TGTGCCATTCGGATGGCAGCCGGGGCTTTCTTT
TRBV7-8	NA	NA	TRBJ2-1	CASRPQGITYNEQFF	TGTGCCAGCAGACCTCAGGGGATTACTTACAATGAGCAGTTCTTC
TRBV15	TRBD1	NA	TRBJ2-6	CATSVDRGRSSGANVLTF	TGTGCCACCAGCGTTGACAGGGGGCGTAGTTCTGGGGCCAACGTCCTGACTTTC
TRBV30	TRBD2	few	TRBJ2-7	CAWSKPGTTNYEQYF	TGTGCCTGGAGCAAACCAGGGACTACAAACTACGAGCAGTACTTC